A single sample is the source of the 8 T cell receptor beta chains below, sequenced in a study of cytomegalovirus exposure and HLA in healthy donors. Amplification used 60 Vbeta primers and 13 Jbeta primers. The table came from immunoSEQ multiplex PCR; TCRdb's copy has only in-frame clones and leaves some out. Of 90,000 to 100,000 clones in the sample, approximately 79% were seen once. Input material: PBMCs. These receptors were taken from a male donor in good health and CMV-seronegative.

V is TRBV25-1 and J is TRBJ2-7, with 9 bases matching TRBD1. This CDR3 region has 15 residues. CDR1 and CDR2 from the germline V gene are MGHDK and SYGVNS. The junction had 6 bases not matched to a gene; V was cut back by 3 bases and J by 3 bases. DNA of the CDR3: TGTGCCAGCAGTGACATGGGACAGGGTTTCTACGAGCAGTACTTC. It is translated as CASSDMGQGFYEQYF.

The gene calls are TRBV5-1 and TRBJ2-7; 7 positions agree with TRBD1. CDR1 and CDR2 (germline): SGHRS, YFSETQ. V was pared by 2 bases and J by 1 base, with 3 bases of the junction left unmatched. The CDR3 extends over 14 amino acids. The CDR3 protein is CASSLYRGSYEQYF. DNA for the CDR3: TGCGCCAGCAGCTTATACAGGGGATCCTACGAGCAGTACTTC.

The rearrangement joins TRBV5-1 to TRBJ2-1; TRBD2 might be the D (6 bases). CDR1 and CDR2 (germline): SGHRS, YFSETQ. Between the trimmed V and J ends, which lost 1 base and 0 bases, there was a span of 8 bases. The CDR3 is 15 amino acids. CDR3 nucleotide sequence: TGCGCCAGCAGCTTGCCTAGCGACTCCTACAATGAGCAGTTCTTC. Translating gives CASSLPSDSYNEQFF.

The DNA of the CDR3 is TGTGCCAGCAGCTTGGAGAGCTACGAGCAGTACTTC. It codes for CASSLESYEQYF. The rearrangement uses TRBV5-6 and TRBJ2-7; unclear D gene. Germline loops: CDR1 SGHDT, CDR2 YYEEEE. The CDR3 has 12 residues. V was pared by 0 bases and J by 3 bases, with 4 bases between.

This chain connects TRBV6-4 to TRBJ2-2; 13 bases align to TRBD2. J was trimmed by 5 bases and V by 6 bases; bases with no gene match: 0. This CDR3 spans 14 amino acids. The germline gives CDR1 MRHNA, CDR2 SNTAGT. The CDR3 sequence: CASRGLAGTGELFF. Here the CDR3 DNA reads TGTGCCAGCAGGGGACTAGCGGGGACCGGGGAGCTGTTTTTT.

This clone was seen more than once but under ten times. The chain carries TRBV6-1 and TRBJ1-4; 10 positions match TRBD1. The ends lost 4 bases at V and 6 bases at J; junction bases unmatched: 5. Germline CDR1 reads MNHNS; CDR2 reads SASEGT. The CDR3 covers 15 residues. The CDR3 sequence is CASSVSGTGDEKLFF. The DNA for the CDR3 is TGTGCCAGCAGTGTTTCGGGGACAGGGGATGAAAAACTGTTTTTT.

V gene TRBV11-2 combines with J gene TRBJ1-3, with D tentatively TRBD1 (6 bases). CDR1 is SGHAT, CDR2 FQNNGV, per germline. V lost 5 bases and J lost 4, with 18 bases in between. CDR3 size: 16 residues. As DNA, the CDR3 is TGTGCCAGCAGCCCCTTGCGGGGGGCTTACGGAAACACCATATATTTT. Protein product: CASSPLRGAYGNTIYF.

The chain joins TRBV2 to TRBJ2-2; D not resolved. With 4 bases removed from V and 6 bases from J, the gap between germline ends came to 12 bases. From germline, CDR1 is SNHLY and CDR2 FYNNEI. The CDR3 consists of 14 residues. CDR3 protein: CASSGVRQSGELFF. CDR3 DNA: TGTGCCAGCAGTGGAGTCAGGCAATCCGGGGAGCTGTTTTTT.